This TCR beta chain emerged from a study of blood T cell repertoires in COVID-19 (dated by TCRdb to 2020 to 2022). Regarding the complete study: Collaborator samples came from the United States, Italy and Spain and covered acute and convalescent phases of COVID-19. The material from the prospective study consisted of cDNA or gDNA derived from T cells, B-cell-depleted T cells, or PBMCs. Samples were obtained from the ongoing ImmuneRACE study (first 160 participants) and from 1,000 to 1,500 subjects provided by 6 global collaborators. The dataset comprised deeply sampled blood TCRbeta repertoires from subjects exposed to, actively infected with, or recovered from COVID-19. Where HLA class I and class II types were available, the types were taken from metadata supplied by the sample provider, not from assay-based typing. The repertoires were released in a freely available public database intended as a resource for research on the immune response to SARS-CoV-2. Nearly every sample came with metadata listing a de-identified subject ID, COVID-19 status, age in years and sex.

General findings and caveats noted by the study authors: How much clinical and demographic metadata was included differed by source and by participant, and the metadata was provided uncurated.

Concerning this clone itself: Its antigen specificity is not known. Nothing much larger sits one base from this clone, and base qualities are not available.

TCRbeta CDR3 regions were amplified from genomic DNA using the immunoSEQ Assay, a bias-controlled multiplex PCR. The paper's processing steps were these. The number of nucleated cells in each sample was estimated from the amplification of reference gene primers within the assay. Sequence reads were collapsed and filtered to measure the absolute abundance of every unique TCRbeta CDR3 rearrangement. For each sample, productive Simpson clonality was calculated as the square root of Simpson's diversity index over productive rearrangements. The table comes from immuneACCESS by way of TCRdb, which keeps in-frame sequences with V and J called. Part of the clones is missing from these tables; in studies checked, under half for an unresolved V gene and the rest for unknown reasons. V, J and clone size are those of that table, while D and trimming were read from the DNA. Counted in this sample were some 74,000 clones; around 88% of them appeared once. The ten largest make up around 7% of the sample.

Collaborating institutions collected whole blood in K2EDTA tubes following their own protocols. For TCRbeta analysis, collaborator samples were shipped as frozen whole blood, as isolated PBMCs, or as DNA extracted from either sample type. The germline V gene supplies CDR1 MDHEN and CDR2 SYDVKM. V loses 2 bases of germline sequence and J loses 1 base, and the interval between the two ends is 9 bases. The CDR3 numbers 16 residues from cysteine through phenylalanine. Only the CDR3 region is kept as DNA, spanning 48 bases read in frame from base 1. Input material: peripheral blood. This clonotype was obtained from a woman aged 80 or over with acute or convalescent COVID-19. The sequence joins TRBV28 to TRBJ2-6; TRBD1 could be the D gene, as 6 bases match. The bases are TGTGCCAGCAGTTTAGCAGGGGCGTCTGGGGCCAACGTCCTGACTTTC. This encodes CASSLAGASGANVLTF.